Each of the 30 T cell receptor beta chains below was sequenced from the same sample in a study of CD8 T cells in ankylosing spondylitis. One entry per CDR3 protein, called by TCRdb with MiXCR from the 5' RACE reads. The sample has about 360,000 distinct CDR3 sequences, roughly 15% seen once. The material sequenced was blood, either unsorted or a sorted T cell fraction (not recorded which). Receptors were obtained from a male donor with ankylosing spondylitis or in good health (not recorded which).

The table lists this clonotype with a few counts. The rearrangement uses TRBV12-3 or TRBV12-4 and TRBJ2-2; TRBD1 might be the D (7 bases). The CDR3 loop spans 14 amino acids. The V end was cut by 8 bases, the J end by 5 bases, with 15 bases between. CDR3 amino acids: CASLEGAWTGELFF. The CDR3 bases are TGTGCCAGCCTGGAGGGGGCTTGGACCGGGGAGCTGTTTTTT.

This chain links TRBV30 with TRBJ2-7; no definite D call. Germline lookup yields CDR1 GTSNPN and CDR2 SVGIG (reference sequence). Trimming left V 4 bases short and J 2 bases short, with 12 bases between. CDR3 length equals 13 residues. The CDR3 region is CAWTPFDAYEQYF. In DNA form, the CDR3 reads TGTGCCTGGACCCCGTTCGACGCCTACGAGCAGTACTTC.

The chain couples TRBV11-2 to TRBJ2-5; 9 bases are a match to TRBD2. The CDR3 has 16 amino acids. V lost 5 bases and J lost 5; bases outside the gene matches: 12. From germline, CDR1 is SGHAT and CDR2 FQNNGV. The CDR3 is CASSPRGGNLGETQYF. DNA of the CDR3: TGTGCCAGCAGCCCGCGGGGGGGGAACTTGGGGGAGACCCAGTACTTC.

This chain uses TRBV11-2 with TRBJ1-2; 11 nucleotides line up with TRBD1. Looked up from germline, CDR1 is SGHAT and CDR2 is FQNNGV. The CDR3 extends over 15 amino acids. With V trimmed by 5 bases and J by 7 bases, 9 bases remained unmatched. CDR3 DNA: TGTGCCAGCAGCCCGGACAGGGGGCGCCCCAGTGGCTACACCTTC. Translated, it gives CASSPDRGRPSGYTF.

This clonotype was detected only a few times. The gene calls are TRBV29-1 and TRBJ1-1, with no clear D. The CDR3 extends over 13 amino acids. Germline CDR1 SQVTM, CDR2 ANQGSEA. Trimming stripped 7 bases from V and 2 bases from J, with 14 bases between. The DNA of the CDR3 is TGCAGCGCTGGACTGTTAGCTAACACTGAAGCTTTCTTT. This encodes CSAGLLANTEAFF.

This clonotype showed up just a few times. The chain joins TRBV12-3 or TRBV12-4 to TRBJ2-3; D perhaps matches TRBD1 (6 bases). V was clipped by 7 bases and J by 0 bases, with 11 bases between them. The CDR3 covers 14 residues. The CDR3 nucleotides are TGTGCCAGCACCCGGACAGCCAGCACAGATACGCAGTATTTT. It encodes CASTRTASTDTQYF.

This clonotype was counted many times. CDR3 region: CASSLHRSNTGELFF. As DNA, the CDR3 is TGTGCCAGCAGCTTACACAGATCGAACACCGGGGAGCTGTTTTTT. The chain links TRBV7-8 to TRBJ2-2; D is unresolved. Trimming took off 2 bases at V and 0 bases at J, with 7 bases between the two ends. Germline CDR1 and CDR2: SGHVS and FQNEAQ. This CDR3 contains 15 residues.

The chain carries TRBV5-6 and TRBJ2-1, with D perhaps being TRBD1 or TRBD2 (5 bases each). The CDR3 contains 14 residues. V was pared by 9 bases and J by 2 bases, with 15 bases between. Germline-derived CDR1 and CDR2 are SGHDT and YYEEEE. The chain's CDR3 is CATRVGEAYNEQFF. DNA of the CDR3: TGTGCCACCAGGGTGGGGGAAGCCTACAATGAGCAGTTCTTC.

The chain carries TRBV5-1 and TRBJ2-7; unclear D gene. Per germline, CDR1 SGHRS and CDR2 YFSETQ. The V end lost 0 bases, the J end lost 4 bases, and 14 bases lay between the germline ends. This CDR3 has 15 amino acids. The CDR3 loop is CASSLGSTPRYEQYF. CDR3 nucleotides: TGCGCCAGCAGCTTGGGGTCAACCCCCCGGTACGAGCAGTACTTC.

This CDR3 is CATSREPTRDIQYF. CDR3 coding DNA: TGTGCCACCAGCAGAGAACCAACAAGAGACATTCAGTACTTC. The V gene is TRBV15, the J gene TRBJ2-4; D call uncertain. Deletions cut 0 bases from V and 8 bases from J, with 11 bases between. CDR1 is LNHNV, CDR2 YYDKDF, per germline (reference sequence). The CDR3 extends over 14 amino acids.

This clonotype came up a few times. J is TRBJ1-1 and V is TRBV6-1, with D perhaps TRBD1 (6 bases). Per germline, CDR1 MNHNS and CDR2 SASEGT. This CDR3 comprises 14 residues. With 3 bases removed from V and 4 bases from J, the gap between germline ends came to 12 bases. Written as DNA, the CDR3 is TGTGCCAGCAGTGAGCGAGGGGGTGGCACTGAAGCTTTCTTT. It specifies CASSERGGGTEAFF.

This sequence joins TRBV7-9 and TRBJ2-3, with TRBD2 as a possible D gene (6 bases). This CDR3 comprises 15 residues. CDR1 and CDR2 from the germline V gene are SEHNR and FQNEAQ (reference sequence). Trimming pared 5 bases from V and 1 base from J, leaving 13 bases between. CDR3 bases: TGTGCCAGCAGCCCGGAGGGGATAGGCACAGATACGCAGTATTTT. Its protein product is CASSPEGIGTDTQYF.

This clonotype was seen many times. The chain has TRBV5-1 and TRBJ2-6, with D perhaps matching TRBD1 (6 bases). This CDR3 contains 16 residues. Trimming removed 4 bases at V and 3 bases at J, with 14 bases between. Germline loops: CDR1 SGHRS, CDR2 YFSETQ. The CDR3 nucleotides read TGCGCCAGCAGCCTCCAACAGGGAGTTGGGGCCAACGTCCTGACTTTC. This translates into CASSLQQGVGANVLTF.

V gene TRBV29-1 combines with J gene TRBJ1-3, with unresolved D. The length of the CDR3 is 14 residues. Germline values: CDR1 SQVTM, CDR2 ANQGSEA. V shed 0 bases and J shed 0 bases, with 6 bases lying between them. CDR3 coding DNA: TGCAGCGTTGAAGATGGCTCCTCTGGAAACACCATATATTTT. The encoded protein is CSVEDGSSGNTIYF.

This clonotype has a count of ten or more. The V call is TRBV6-5, the J call TRBJ2-7; TRBD2 matches at 14 bases. Germline values: CDR1 MNHEY, CDR2 SVGAGI. CDR3 length equals 17 residues. Germline trimming cut 4 bases from V and 7 bases from J; bases unmatched to any gene: 12. In DNA form, the CDR3 reads TGTGCCAGCAGTTTGATACGGACTAGCGGGAGGCGAGAAGAGCAGTACTTC. This encodes CASSLIRTSGRREEQYF.

This clonotype has only a few counts. The gene calls are TRBV6-1 and TRBJ2-3; the match to TRBD2 covers 13 bases. This CDR3 contains 16 residues. J was trimmed by 4 bases and V by 6 bases; bases with no gene match: 7. The germline V gene has CDR1 MNHNS and CDR2 SASEGT. The CDR3 DNA reads as TGTGCCAGCAGGAGGGGACTAGCGGGGACTGCAGATACGCAGTATTTT. Residues: CASRRGLAGTADTQYF.

The chain combines TRBV7-9 with TRBJ1-1; a possible D gene is TRBD1 (6 bases). Trimming left V 3 bases short and J 4 bases short, with 18 bases between. Looked up from germline, CDR1 is SEHNR and CDR2 is FQNEAQ (reference sequence). The CDR3 loop spans 16 amino acids. This chain's CDR3 is CASSFRGGAPGTEAFF. In nucleotides, the CDR3 is TGTGCCAGCAGCTTCCGGGGGGGGGCGCCAGGCACTGAAGCTTTCTTT.

The sample holds a few counts of this clonotype. The chain links TRBV12-3 or TRBV12-4 to TRBJ1-6; weak D call: TRBD1 (6 bases). The CDR3 has 14 residues. With 6 bases removed from V and 5 bases from J, the gap between germline ends came to 11 bases. The CDR3 loop is CASRMRGDNSPLHF. Written as DNA, the CDR3 is TGTGCCAGCAGGATGAGGGGGGATAATTCACCCCTCCACTTT.

This clonotype was seen more than once but under ten times. This chain uses TRBV15 with TRBJ2-5, with TRBD1 matching over 8 bases. CDR3 length: 15 amino acids. After removal of 5 bases from V and 5 bases from J, the junction contained 10 bases not matched to a gene. Germline CDR1 is LNHNV and CDR2 is YYDKDF (reference sequence). CDR3 amino acids: CATSSDRGSWETQYF. The CDR3 nucleotides are TGTGCCACCAGCTCTGACAGGGGCAGTTGGGAGACCCAGTACTTC.

This rearrangement joins TRBV29-1 to TRBJ1-2; D remains unclear. This CDR3 has 12 residues. The germline V and J ends were trimmed by 7 bases and 3 bases, with 12 bases remaining between them. CDR1 is SQVTM, CDR2 ANQGSEA, per germline. This CDR3 is CSGSQRDYGYTF. The CDR3 DNA reads TGCAGCGGTTCCCAGAGGGACTATGGCTACACCTTC.

This clonotype was observed a handful of times. The chain has TRBV6-5 and TRBJ2-5, with D unresolved. V dropped 2 bases and J dropped 10 bases, with 8 bases sitting between them. Germline CDR1 is MNHEY and CDR2 is SVGAGI. This CDR3 is built from 11 residues. CDR3 sequence: CASSYVGIQYF. CDR3 nucleotide sequence: TGTGCCAGCAGTTACGTTGGAATCCAGTACTTC.

The rearrangement joins TRBV10-3 to TRBJ1-1; unclear D gene. Deletions cut 6 bases from V and 0 bases from J, with 5 bases between. From germline, CDR1 is ENHRY and CDR2 SYGVKD. This CDR3 has 12 amino acids. The CDR3 spells CAISLMNTEAFF. CDR3 nucleotide sequence: TGTGCCATCAGCCTTATGAACACTGAAGCTTTCTTT.

The chain couples TRBV27 to TRBJ1-5, with 9 bases that match TRBD1. Trimming removed 2 bases from V and 7 bases from J; junction bases left unmatched: 6. Germline-derived CDR1 and CDR2 are MNHEY and SMNVEV (reference sequence). The CDR3 is made up of 15 amino acids. The CDR3 DNA reads TGTGCCAGCAGTTTAACAGGGGGCTTGGGGCAGCCCCAGCATTTT. The encoded protein is CASSLTGGLGQPQHF.

This chain uses TRBV11-3 with TRBJ1-2, with a tentative D call TRBD1 (6 bases). Deletions cut 5 bases from V and 8 bases from J, with 15 bases between. The CDR3 is made up of 13 amino acids. Looked up from germline, CDR1 is SGHNT and CDR2 is YENEEA. The CDR3: CASSPAEGDGYTF. CDR3 in DNA: TGTGCCAGCAGCCCGGCCGAGGGGGACGGCTACACCTTC.

This clonotype appeared a single time. The V gene is TRBV15, the J gene TRBJ2-7; D is undetermined. From germline, CDR1 is LNHNV and CDR2 YYDKDF (reference sequence). This CDR3 contains 16 residues. V was clipped by 0 bases and J by 4 bases, with 16 bases between them. CDR3 residues: CATSRDWSQRPYEQYF. The CDR3 DNA is TGTGCCACCAGCAGAGATTGGTCACAGAGACCTTACGAGCAGTACTTC.

For this clonotype: A much larger clone is a single base away; this may be a read error. The rearrangement uses TRBV4-2 and TRBJ2-1, with TRBD2 matching 12 bases. The CDR3 is 17 residues long. After removal of 8 bases from V and 0 bases from J, the junction contained 8 bases not matched to a gene. Looked up from germline, CDR1 is LGHNA and CDR2 is YNFKEQ. This CDR3 reads CASGYRTSGISYNEQFF. The CDR3 nucleotides read TGTGCCAGCGGCTACCGGACTAGCGGGATCTCCTACAATGAGCAGTTCTTC.

This clonotype was observed a handful of times. The chain couples TRBV5-1 to TRBJ2-5, with 11 bases lining up with TRBD2. V lost 7 bases to trimming and J lost 7 bases; unmatched junction nucleotides: 9. Germline V lookup: CDR1 SGHRS, CDR2 YFSETQ. CDR3 length: 14 residues. The CDR3 protein is CASWDTSGGGTQYF. Written as DNA, the CDR3 is TGCGCCAGCTGGGATACTAGCGGGGGCGGGACCCAGTACTTC.

This clonotype was counted only a few times. The chain's CDR3 is CASSPFDRGPPLAKNIQYF. CDR3 nucleotides: TGTGCCAGCAGCCCCTTCGACAGGGGACCCCCCCTAGCCAAAAACATTCAGTACTTC. The chain couples TRBV4-2 to TRBJ2-4, with TRBD1 identical over 8 bases. With 4 bases clipped from V and 0 bases from J, the junction kept 14 bases outside the gene matches. The germline CDR1 and CDR2 sequences are LGHNA and YNFKEQ. The CDR3 length is 19 residues.

This clonotype was detected only a few times. The J gene is TRBJ2-3, the V gene TRBV3-1; D might be TRBD2 (5 bases). Germline V gene lookup returns CDR1 LGHDT and CDR2 YNNKEL (reference sequence). The CDR3 sequence is 18 residues long. The germline V and J ends were trimmed by 2 bases and 2 bases, with 20 bases remaining between them. CDR3 loop: CASSQTPGIPGYTDTQYF. The DNA of the CDR3 is TGTGCCAGCAGCCAAACCCCGGGAATCCCGGGATACACAGATACGCAGTATTTT.

This chain joins TRBV4-2 and TRBJ1-5; TRBD1 agrees at 11 bases. Germline V lookup: CDR1 LGHNA, CDR2 YNFKEQ. Trimming cost V 0 bases and J 6 bases; bases outside gene matches: 1. The CDR3 runs to 15 residues. The DNA of the CDR3 is TGTGCCAGCAGCCAAGATGGGACAGGGGGTCAGCCCCAGCATTTT. Protein sequence: CASSQDGTGGQPQHF.